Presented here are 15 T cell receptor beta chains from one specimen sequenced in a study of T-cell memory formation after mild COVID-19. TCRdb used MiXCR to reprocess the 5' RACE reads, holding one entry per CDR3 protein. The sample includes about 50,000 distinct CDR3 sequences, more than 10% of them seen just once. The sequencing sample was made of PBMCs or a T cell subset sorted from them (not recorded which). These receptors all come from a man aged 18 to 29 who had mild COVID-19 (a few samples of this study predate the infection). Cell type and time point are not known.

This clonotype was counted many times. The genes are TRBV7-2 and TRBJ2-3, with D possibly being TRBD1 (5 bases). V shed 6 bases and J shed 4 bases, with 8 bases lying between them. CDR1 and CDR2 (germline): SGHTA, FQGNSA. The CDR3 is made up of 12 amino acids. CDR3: CASRGQSDTQYF. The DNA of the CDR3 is TGTGCCAGCAGGGGGCAATCAGATACGCAGTATTTT. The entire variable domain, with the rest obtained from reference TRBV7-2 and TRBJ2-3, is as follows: GAGVSQSPSNKVTEKGKDVELRCDPISGHTALYWYRQSLGQGLEFLIYFQGNSAPDKSGLPSDRFSAERTGGSVSTLTIQRTQQEDSAVYLCASRGQSDTQYFGPGTRLTVL.

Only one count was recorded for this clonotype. The CDR3 protein is CASSLVASGGTDTQYF. CDR3 bases: TGTGCCAGCAGCTTAGTCGCTAGCGGGGGCACAGATACGCAGTATTTT. The V gene is TRBV7-2, the J gene TRBJ2-3; 9 bases are a match to TRBD2. There are 16 residues in the CDR3. With V trimmed by 1 base and J by 1 base, 3 bases remained unmatched. Germline V gene data show CDR1 as SGHTA and CDR2 as FQGNSA.

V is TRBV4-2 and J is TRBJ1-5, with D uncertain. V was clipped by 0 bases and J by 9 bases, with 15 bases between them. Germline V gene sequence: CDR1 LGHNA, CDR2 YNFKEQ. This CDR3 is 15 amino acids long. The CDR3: CASSQEWAGEWPQHF. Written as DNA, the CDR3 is TGTGCCAGCAGCCAAGAGTGGGCCGGGGAATGGCCCCAGCATTTT.

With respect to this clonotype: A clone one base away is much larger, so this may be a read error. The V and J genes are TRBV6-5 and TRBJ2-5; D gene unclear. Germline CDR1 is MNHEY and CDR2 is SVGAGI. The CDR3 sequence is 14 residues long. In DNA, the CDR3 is TGTGACAGCAGTCCAACCGATTTATTAGAGACCCAGTACTTC. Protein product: CDSSPTDLLETQYF.

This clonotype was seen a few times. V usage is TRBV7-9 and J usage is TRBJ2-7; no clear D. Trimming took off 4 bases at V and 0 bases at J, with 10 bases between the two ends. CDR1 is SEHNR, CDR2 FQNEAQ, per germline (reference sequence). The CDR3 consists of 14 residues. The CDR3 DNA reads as TGTGCCAGCAGCTCGGGCCCCACCTCCTACGAGCAGTACTTC. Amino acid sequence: CASSSGPTSYEQYF.

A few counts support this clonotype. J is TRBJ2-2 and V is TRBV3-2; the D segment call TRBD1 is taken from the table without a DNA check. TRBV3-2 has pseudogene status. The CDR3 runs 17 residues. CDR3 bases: TGTGCCAGCAGCCAGCTAACCTTGGGGGGCCGAACCGGGGAGCTGTTTTTT. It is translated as CASSQLTLGGRTGELFF.

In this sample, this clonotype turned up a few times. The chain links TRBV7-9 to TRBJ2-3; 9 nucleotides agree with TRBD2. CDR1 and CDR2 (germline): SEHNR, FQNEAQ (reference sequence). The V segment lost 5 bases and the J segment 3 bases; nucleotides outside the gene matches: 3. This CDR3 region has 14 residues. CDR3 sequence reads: CASSAGGHTDTQYF. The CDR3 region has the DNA TGTGCCAGCAGCGCGGGGGGGCATACAGATACGCAGTATTTT.

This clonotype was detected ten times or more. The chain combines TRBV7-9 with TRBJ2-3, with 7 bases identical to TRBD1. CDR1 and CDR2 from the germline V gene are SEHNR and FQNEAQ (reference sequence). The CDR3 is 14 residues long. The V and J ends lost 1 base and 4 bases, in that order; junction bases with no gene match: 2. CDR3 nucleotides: TGTGCCAGCAGCTTAGTCGACAGGGCAGATACGCAGTATTTT. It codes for CASSLVDRADTQYF.

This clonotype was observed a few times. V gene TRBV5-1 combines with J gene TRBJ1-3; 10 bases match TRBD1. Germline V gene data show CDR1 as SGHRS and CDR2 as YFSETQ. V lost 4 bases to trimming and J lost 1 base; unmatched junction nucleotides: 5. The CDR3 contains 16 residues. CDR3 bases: TGCGCCAGCAGCGGGGACAGGGGTTTTTCTGGAAACACCATATATTTT. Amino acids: CASSGDRGFSGNTIYF.

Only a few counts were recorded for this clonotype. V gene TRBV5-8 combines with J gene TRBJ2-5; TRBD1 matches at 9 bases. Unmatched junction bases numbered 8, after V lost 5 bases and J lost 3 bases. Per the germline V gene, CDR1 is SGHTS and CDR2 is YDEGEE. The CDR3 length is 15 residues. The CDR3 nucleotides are TGTGCCAGCAGGCCTAAACAGGGGGCCAAAGAGACCCAGTACTTC. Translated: CASRPKQGAKETQYF.

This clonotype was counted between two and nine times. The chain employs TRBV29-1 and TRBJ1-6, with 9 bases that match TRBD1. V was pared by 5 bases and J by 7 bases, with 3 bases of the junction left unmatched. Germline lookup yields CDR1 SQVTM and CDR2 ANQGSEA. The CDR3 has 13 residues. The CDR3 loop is CSVRTGANSPLHF. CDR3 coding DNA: TGCAGCGTTAGGACAGGGGCAAATTCACCCCTCCACTTT.

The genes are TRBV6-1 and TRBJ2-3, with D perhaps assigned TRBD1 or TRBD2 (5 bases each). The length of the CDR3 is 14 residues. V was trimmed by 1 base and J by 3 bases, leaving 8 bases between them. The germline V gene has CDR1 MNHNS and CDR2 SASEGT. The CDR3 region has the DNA TGTGCCAGCAGTGAAGGTTGGGGGACAGATACGCAGTATTTT. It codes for CASSEGWGTDTQYF.

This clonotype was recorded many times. Here the CDR3 DNA reads TGCGCCAGCAGCTACCAACAGGGGTCCGGGGAGCTGTTTTTT. It encodes CASSYQQGSGELFF. The chain combines TRBV5-1 with TRBJ2-2, with 7 bases aligning to TRBD1. Germline values: CDR1 SGHRS, CDR2 YFSETQ. With 3 bases clipped from V and 6 bases from J, the junction kept 5 bases outside the gene matches. The CDR3 spans 14 residues. Using reference TRBV5-1 and TRBJ2-2 for the parts outside the CDR3, the full variable domain is KAGVTQTPRYLIKTRGQQVTLSCSPISGHRSVSWYQQTPGQGLQFLFEYFSETQRNKGNFPGRFSGRQFSNSRSEMNVSTLELGDSALYLCASSYQQGSGELFFGEGSRLTVL.

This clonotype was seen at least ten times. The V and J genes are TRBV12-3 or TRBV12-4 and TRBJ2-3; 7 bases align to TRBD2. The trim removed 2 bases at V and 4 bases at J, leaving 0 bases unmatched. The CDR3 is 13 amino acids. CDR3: CASSLRGADTQYF. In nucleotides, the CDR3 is TGTGCCAGCAGTTTACGGGGGGCAGATACGCAGTATTTT.

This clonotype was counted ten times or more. The CDR3 DNA is TGTGCCAGCAGCCAAGCTTGGCGGAGCACAGATACGCAGTATTTT. Amino acid sequence: CASSQAWRSTDTQYF. J is TRBJ2-3 and V is TRBV3-1; D is unresolved. V lost 1 base and J lost 0, with 8 bases in between. Germline CDR1 LGHDT, CDR2 YNNKEL (reference sequence). The length of the CDR3 is 15 residues.